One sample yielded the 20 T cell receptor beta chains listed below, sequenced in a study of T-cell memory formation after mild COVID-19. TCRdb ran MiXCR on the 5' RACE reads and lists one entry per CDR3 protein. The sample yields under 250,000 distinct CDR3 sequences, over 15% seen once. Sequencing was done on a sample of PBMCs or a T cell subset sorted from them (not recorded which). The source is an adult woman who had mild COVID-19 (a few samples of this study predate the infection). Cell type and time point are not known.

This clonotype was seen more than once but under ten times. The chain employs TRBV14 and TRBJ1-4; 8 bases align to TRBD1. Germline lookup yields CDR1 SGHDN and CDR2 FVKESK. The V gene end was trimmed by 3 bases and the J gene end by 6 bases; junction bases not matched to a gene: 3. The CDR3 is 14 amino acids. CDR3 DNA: TGTGCCAGCAGCCAGGGGACAGGACATGAAAAACTGTTTTTT. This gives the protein CASSQGTGHEKLFF.

CDR3 in amino acids: CASSPWLRKRTEAFF. Here the CDR3 DNA reads TGTGCCAGCAGCCCCTGGCTCCGCAAGAGGACTGAAGCTTTCTTT. The J gene is TRBJ1-1, the V gene TRBV21-1; no DNA check was done on the table's D call, TRBD1. TRBV21-1 is classified as a pseudogene. This CDR3 region has 15 residues.

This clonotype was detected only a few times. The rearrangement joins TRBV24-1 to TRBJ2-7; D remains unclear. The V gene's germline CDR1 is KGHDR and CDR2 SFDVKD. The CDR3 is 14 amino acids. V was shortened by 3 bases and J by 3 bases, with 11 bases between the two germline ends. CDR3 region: CATSDPNPNYEQYF. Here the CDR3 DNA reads TGTGCCACCAGTGATCCGAACCCAAACTACGAGCAGTACTTC.

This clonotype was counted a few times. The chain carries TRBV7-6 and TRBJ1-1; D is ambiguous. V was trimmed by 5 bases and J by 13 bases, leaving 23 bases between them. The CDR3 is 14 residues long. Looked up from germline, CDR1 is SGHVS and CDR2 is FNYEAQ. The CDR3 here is CASSPVAEQKRDFF. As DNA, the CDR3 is TGTGCCAGCAGCCCCGTGGCAGAACAGAAGAGGGATTTCTTT.

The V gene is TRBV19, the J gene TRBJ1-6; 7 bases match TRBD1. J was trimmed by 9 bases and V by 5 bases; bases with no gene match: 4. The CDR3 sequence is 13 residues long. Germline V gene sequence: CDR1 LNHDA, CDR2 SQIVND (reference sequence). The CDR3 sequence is CASSLPGGSPLHF. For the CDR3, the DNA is TGTGCCAGTAGTTTACCAGGGGGTTCACCCCTCCACTTT.

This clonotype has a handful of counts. CDR3 in DNA: TGTGCCACCAGTGCACCCGGGGAGAACACTGAAGCTTTCTTT. Its translation is CATSAPGENTEAFF. The gene calls are TRBV24-1 and TRBJ1-1; D gene unclear. Germline-derived CDR1 and CDR2 are KGHDR and SFDVKD. The CDR3 is made up of 14 amino acids. V gave up 5 bases and J gave up 1 base, with 10 bases separating them.

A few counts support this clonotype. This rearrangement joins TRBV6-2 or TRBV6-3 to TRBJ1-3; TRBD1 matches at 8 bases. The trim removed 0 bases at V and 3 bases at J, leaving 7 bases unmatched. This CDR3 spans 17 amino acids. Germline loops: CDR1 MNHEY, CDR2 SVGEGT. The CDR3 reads CASSYSGAGTGGNTIYF. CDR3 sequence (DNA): TGTGCCAGCAGTTACTCCGGCGCGGGGACAGGTGGAAACACCATATATTTT.

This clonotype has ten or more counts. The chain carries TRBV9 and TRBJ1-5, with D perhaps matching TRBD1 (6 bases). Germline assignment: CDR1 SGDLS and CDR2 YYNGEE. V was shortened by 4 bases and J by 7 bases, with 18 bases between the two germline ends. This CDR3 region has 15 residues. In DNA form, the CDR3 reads TGTGCCAGCAGCAAGGGGGTGGGACTGGGGCAGCCCCAGCATTTT. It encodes CASSKGVGLGQPQHF.

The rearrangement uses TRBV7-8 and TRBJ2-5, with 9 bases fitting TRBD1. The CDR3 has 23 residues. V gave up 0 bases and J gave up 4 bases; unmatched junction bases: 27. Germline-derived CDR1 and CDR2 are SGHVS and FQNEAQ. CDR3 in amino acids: CASSLAYPSWVWTGVVFGETQYF. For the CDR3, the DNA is TGTGCCAGCAGCTTAGCTTATCCCTCCTGGGTCTGGACAGGGGTAGTTTTTGGAGAGACCCAGTACTTC.

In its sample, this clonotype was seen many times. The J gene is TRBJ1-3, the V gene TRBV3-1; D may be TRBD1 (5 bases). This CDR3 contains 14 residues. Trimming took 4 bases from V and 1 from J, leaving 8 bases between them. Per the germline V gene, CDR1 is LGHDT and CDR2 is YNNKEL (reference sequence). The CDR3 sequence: CASSPGLSGNTIYF. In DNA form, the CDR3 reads TGTGCCAGCAGCCCAGGGCTTTCTGGAAACACCATATATTTT.

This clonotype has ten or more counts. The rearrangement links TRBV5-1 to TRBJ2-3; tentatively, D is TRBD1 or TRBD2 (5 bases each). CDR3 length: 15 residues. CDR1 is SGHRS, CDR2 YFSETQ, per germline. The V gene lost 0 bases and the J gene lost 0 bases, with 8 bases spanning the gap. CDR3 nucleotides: TGCGCCAGCAGCTTGGCGGGGCAAAGCACAGATACGCAGTATTTT. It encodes CASSLAGQSTDTQYF.

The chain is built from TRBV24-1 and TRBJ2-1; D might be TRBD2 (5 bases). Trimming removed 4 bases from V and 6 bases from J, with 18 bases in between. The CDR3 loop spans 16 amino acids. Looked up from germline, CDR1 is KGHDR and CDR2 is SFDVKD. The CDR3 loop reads CATSDLRGDYLNEQFF. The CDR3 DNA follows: TGTGCCACCAGTGACCTCCGGGGTGACTATCTCAATGAGCAGTTCTTC.

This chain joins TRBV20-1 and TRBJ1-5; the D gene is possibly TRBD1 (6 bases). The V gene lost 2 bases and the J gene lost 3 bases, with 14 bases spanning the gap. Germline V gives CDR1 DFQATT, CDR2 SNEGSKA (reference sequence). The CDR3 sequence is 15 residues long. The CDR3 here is CSARPMTGLNQPQHF. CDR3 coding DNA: TGCAGTGCTAGACCTATGACAGGCCTCAATCAGCCCCAGCATTTT.

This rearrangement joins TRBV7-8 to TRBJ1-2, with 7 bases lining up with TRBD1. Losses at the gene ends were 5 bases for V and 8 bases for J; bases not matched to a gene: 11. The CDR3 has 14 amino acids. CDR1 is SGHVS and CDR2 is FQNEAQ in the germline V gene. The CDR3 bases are TGTGCCAGCAGCGCACAACAGGGGCTAGAAGGCTACACCTTC. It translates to CASSAQQGLEGYTF.

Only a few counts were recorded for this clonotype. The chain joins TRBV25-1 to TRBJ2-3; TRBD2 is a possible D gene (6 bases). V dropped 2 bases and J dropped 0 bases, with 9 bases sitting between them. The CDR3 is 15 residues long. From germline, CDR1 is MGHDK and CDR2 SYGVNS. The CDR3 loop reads CASSEAGTSTDTQYF. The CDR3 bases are TGTGCCAGCAGTGAAGCAGGGACTAGCACAGATACGCAGTATTTT.

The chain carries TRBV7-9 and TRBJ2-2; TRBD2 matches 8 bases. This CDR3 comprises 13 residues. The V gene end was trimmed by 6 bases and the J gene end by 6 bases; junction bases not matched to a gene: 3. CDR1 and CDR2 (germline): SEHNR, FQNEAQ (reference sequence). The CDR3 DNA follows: TGTGCCAGCAGTAGCGGGGCCCCCGGGGAGCTGTTTTTT. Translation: CASSSGAPGELFF.

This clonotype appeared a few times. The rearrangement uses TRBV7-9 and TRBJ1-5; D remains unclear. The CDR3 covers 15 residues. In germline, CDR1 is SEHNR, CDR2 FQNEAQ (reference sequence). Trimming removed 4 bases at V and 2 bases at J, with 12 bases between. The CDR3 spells CASSSSRFGNQPQHF. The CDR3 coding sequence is TGTGCCAGCAGCTCCAGTAGGTTCGGCAATCAGCCCCAGCATTTT.

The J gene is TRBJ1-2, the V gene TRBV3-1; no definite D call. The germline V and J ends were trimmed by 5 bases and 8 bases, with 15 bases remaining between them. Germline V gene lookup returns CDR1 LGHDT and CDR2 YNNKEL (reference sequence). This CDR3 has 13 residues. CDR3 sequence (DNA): TGTGCCAGCAGCGGGGTAGAGTCGTTGGGCTACACCTTC. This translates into CASSGVESLGYTF.

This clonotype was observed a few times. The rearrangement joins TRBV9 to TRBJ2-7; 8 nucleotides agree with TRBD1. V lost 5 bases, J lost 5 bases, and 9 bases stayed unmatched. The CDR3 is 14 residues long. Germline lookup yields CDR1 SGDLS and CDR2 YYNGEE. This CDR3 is CASSRQGANHEQYF. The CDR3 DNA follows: TGTGCCAGCAGTCGGCAGGGGGCAAACCACGAGCAGTACTTC.

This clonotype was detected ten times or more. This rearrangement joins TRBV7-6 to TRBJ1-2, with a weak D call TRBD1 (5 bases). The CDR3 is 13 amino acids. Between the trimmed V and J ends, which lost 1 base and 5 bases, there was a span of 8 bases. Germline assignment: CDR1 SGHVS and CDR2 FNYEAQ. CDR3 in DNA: TGTGCCAGCAGCTTAGGGACAACTTATGGCTACACCTTC. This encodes CASSLGTTYGYTF. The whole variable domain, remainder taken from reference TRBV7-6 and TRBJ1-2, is GAGVSQSPRYKVTKRGQDVALRCDPISGHVSLYWYRQALGQGPEFLTYFNYEAQQDKSGLPNDRFSAERPEGSISTLTIQRTEQRDSAMYRCASSLGTTYGYTFGSGTRLTVV.